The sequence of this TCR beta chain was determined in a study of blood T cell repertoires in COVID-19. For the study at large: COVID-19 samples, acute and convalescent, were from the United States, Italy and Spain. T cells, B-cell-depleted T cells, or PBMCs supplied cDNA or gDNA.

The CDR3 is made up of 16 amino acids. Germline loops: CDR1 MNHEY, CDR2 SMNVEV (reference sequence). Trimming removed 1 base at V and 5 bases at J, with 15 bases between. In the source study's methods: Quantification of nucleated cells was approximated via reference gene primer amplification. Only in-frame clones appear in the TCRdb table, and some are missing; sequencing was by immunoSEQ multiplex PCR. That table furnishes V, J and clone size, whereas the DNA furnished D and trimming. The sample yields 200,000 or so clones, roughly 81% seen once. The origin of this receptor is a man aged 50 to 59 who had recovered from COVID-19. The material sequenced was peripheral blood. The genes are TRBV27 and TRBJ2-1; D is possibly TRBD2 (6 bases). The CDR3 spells CASSLLGREHNNEQFF. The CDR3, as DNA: TGTGCCAGCAGTTTATTGGGTCGGGAGCACAACAATGAGCAGTTCTTC.